The rows below give T cell receptor beta chains drawn from one sample of a study of blood T cell repertoires in COVID-19. The protocol was immunoSEQ multiplex PCR, while the TCRdb copy is restricted to in-frame clones and leaves out a portion. The sample gives more than 200,000 clones, around nine tenths of which show up once; 2.7% is in the top ten. Material: peripheral blood. The receptors shown here come from an older woman with acute or convalescent COVID-19. Both conserved end residues are part of each CDR3. D genes are given only for firm matches. Rows give clone size only sometimes, using once, few, many, or a class for an expanded clone.

>TRBV30|TRBJ2-4|TRBD2|.
TGTGCCTGGGAGCCCGGGACTAGTGTTCAGTACTTC
CAWEPGTSVQYF
>TRBV14|TRBJ1-6|.|.
TGTGCCAGCAGCCAAGCGCGGGGGGTTAATTCACCCCTCCACTTT
CASSQARGVNSPLHF
>TRBV2|TRBJ2-4|.|.
TGTGCCAGCAGCCCGACTAAAAACATTCAGTACTTC
CASSPTKNIQYF
>TRBV4-2|TRBJ1-3|.|.
TGTGCCAGCAGCCCGACGCGGACGGGCGGGGGAAACACCATATATTTT
CASSPTRTGGGNTIYF
>TRBV7-2|TRBJ1-2|.|.
TGTGCCAGCAGCTTAGGGAGGACAGCCTATGGCTACACCTTC
CASSLGRTAYGYTF
>TRBV5-4|TRBJ1-2|.|.
TGTGCCAGCAGAGGGGGAGCCATTTTAGCTAACTATGGCTACACCTTC
CASRGGAILANYGYTF
>TRBV11-2|TRBJ1-2|.|.
TGTGCCAGCAGCCCGCCCATAAGCTACCGTAACTATGGCTACACCTTC
CASSPPISYRNYGYTF
>TRBV28|TRBJ2-1|.|once
TGTGCCAGCAGTTCCCACATGGGCTGGGGCCCTGAGCAGTTCTTC
CASSSHMGWGPEQFF
>TRBV27|TRBJ2-7|TRBD2|once
TGTGCCAGCAGACCACGGACTAGCGTACCAACCTATGAGCAGTACTTC
CASRPRTSVPTYEQYF
>TRBV19|TRBJ1-5|.|once
TGTGCCAGTAGTATTCTGGGCAGTTACAATCAGCCCCAGCATTTT
CASSILGSYNQPQHF
>TRBV6-6|TRBJ2-7|TRBD1|.
TGTGCCAGCACGGGACAGAAGAATTCCTACGAGCAGTACTTC
CASTGQKNSYEQYF
>TRBV7-2|TRBJ2-1|TRBD2|.
TGTGCCAGCAGCTGGGGGGGAGCGGGACACAATGAGCAGTTCTTC
CASSWGGAGHNEQFF
>TRBV12-3/TRBV12-4|TRBJ1-4|.|.
TGTGCCAGCAGTCCCGCAACTAATGAAAAACTGTTTTTT
CASSPATNEKLFF
>TRBV4-2|TRBJ2-7|TRBD2|.
TGTGCCAGCAGCCAGGCTCTAGCGGGGGGCTCCTACGAGCAGTACTTC
CASSQALAGGSYEQYF
>TRBV7-2|TRBJ2-5|.|.
TGTGCCAGCAGCTTACAGGGGCGGGAGACCCAGTACTTC
CASSLQGRETQYF
>TRBV28|TRBJ2-5|TRBD1|.
TGTGCCAGCAGGACCCGGGACAGGTCGTACCAAGAGACCCAGTACTTC
CASRTRDRSYQETQYF
>TRBV4-3|TRBJ2-7|.|.
TGCGCCAGCAGCCGCGAACTAGTTTTCGAGCAGTACTTC
CASSRELVFEQYF
>TRBV6-6|TRBJ1-2|TRBD1|.
TGTGCCAGCAGTTTACAGGGGGATGGTGGCTACACCTTC
CASSLQGDGGYTF
>TRBV7-9|TRBJ1-1|TRBD1|.
TGTGCCAGCAGCTTCCAGGGGGGTTTGGACACTGAAGCTTTCTTT
CASSFQGGLDTEAFF
>TRBV9|TRBJ1-6|TRBD1|.
TGTGCCAGCAGCCTGACAGGGGCTAATTCACCCCTCCACTTT
CASSLTGANSPLHF
>TRBV9|TRBJ2-1|TRBD2|.
TGTGCCAGCAGCGTAGTTTCTAGCGGGGTTGAGCAGTTCTTC
CASSVVSSGVEQFF
>TRBV7-8|TRBJ1-2|.|.
TGTGCCAGCAGCTCCTTTAAGGGGTCCGGCTATGGCTACACCTTC
CASSSFKGSGYGYTF
>TRBV25-1|TRBJ1-6|.|.
TGTGCCAGCAGTGAATATGGCACCTCACCCCTCCACTTT
CASSEYGTSPLHF
>TRBV9|TRBJ2-1|.|.
TGTGCCAGCAGCGTAGGAGACTATGGCTTCGGCAATGAGCAGTTCTTC
CASSVGDYGFGNEQFF
>TRBV19|TRBJ1-4|.|.
TGTGCCAGTAGTATTTCTCGCGGGGAAAAACTGTTTTTT
CASSISRGEKLFF